These 22 T cell receptor beta chains came from one sample sequenced in a study of shared clonotypes between healthy human individuals. Repertoires were generated with immunoSEQ multiplex PCR, while TCRdb's copy carries only in-frame clones and drops some. This sample carries about 1,900,000 clones, approximately 94% of them seen once, and the ten largest clones take approximately 1.2%. Naive CD8 cells lacked CD45RO and underwent positive selection for CCR7, leaving out terminally differentiated effector memory CD45RA+ cells. Sequencing input: naive CD8+ T cells sorted from blood. Receptor source: a man between 18 and 35 years old in good health.

Regarding this clone: Other DNA sequences of this sample code for an identical CDR3. V and J are TRBV7-9 and TRBJ2-3, with D unresolved. The CDR3 covers 13 residues. V shed 1 base and J shed 4 bases, with 6 bases lying between them. Germline CDR1 is SEHNR and CDR2 is FQNEAQ (reference sequence). CDR3 in amino acids: CASSLVGPDTQYF. CDR3 sequence (DNA): TGTGCCAGCAGCTTAGTTGGACCAGATACGCAGTATTTT.

The V call is TRBV19, the J call TRBJ1-1, with D possibly being TRBD1 (6 bases). Germline V gives CDR1 LNHDA, CDR2 SQIVND (reference sequence). CDR3 length: 16 residues. The germline V and J ends were trimmed by 7 bases and 3 bases, with 21 bases remaining between them. The CDR3 loop reads CASTPTGKGAHTEAFF. In DNA form, the CDR3 reads TGTGCCAGTACCCCGACAGGAAAAGGGGCCCACACTGAAGCTTTCTTT.

This rearrangement joins TRBV27 to TRBJ2-2; a weak D match, TRBD1 (5 bases). Germline V gene data show CDR1 as MNHEY and CDR2 as SMNVEV (reference sequence). The CDR3 length is 14 residues. Trimming shortened V by 5 bases and J by 7 bases, and 14 bases separated the two germline ends. The CDR3 nucleotides are TGTGCCAGCAGTCTACTCCCAGGGATCGGGGAGCTGTTTTTT. This gives the protein CASSLLPGIGELFF.

This chain links TRBV11-2 with TRBJ2-2, with D perhaps TRBD2 (6 bases). CDR3 size: 17 residues. The germline CDR1 and CDR2 sequences are SGHAT and FQNNGV. The ends were cut back, 0 bases at V and 2 bases at J, with 13 bases in the middle. CDR3 nucleotides: TGTGCCAGCAGCTTAGATCAAACGGGAGAAAACACCGGGGAGCTGTTTTTT. This gives the protein CASSLDQTGENTGELFF.

CDR3 protein: CASSPKGQRDFYEQYF. For the CDR3, the DNA is TGTGCCAGCAGCCCGAAGGGGCAGCGCGATTTCTACGAGCAGTACTTC. V and J are TRBV7-9 and TRBJ2-7; TRBD1 is a possible D gene (5 bases). The CDR3 sequence is 16 residues long. The germline gives CDR1 SEHNR, CDR2 FQNEAQ (reference sequence). Deletions cut 5 bases from V and 3 bases from J, with 20 bases between.

In regard to this clone: Other DNA sequences within the sample encode an identical CDR3. The chain uses TRBV4-1 and TRBJ1-2; 8 bases agree with TRBD1. CDR1 is MGHRA and CDR2 is YSYEKL in the germline V gene. The CDR3 has 15 amino acids. V dropped 0 bases and J dropped 4; count of bases not matched to a gene: 4. The CDR3 region is CASSQDGQGFYGYTF. In DNA form, the CDR3 reads TGCGCCAGCAGCCAAGATGGACAGGGATTCTATGGCTACACCTTC.

This sequence joins TRBV7-8 and TRBJ2-1; D gene uncertain. Trimming stripped 1 base from V and 5 bases from J, with 6 bases between. Germline CDR1 and CDR2: SGHVS and FQNEAQ. The CDR3 has 13 residues. The CDR3 spells CASSLDWNNEQFF. In DNA form, the CDR3 reads TGTGCCAGCAGCTTAGATTGGAACAATGAGCAGTTCTTC.

A remark on this clone: Distinct nucleotide sequences in the sample also encode this CDR3. The V call is TRBV6-5, the J call TRBJ2-7; possible D gene TRBD1, 5 bases. Germline V gives CDR1 MNHEY, CDR2 SVGAGI. V was clipped by 2 bases and J by 1 base, with 9 bases between them. The CDR3 totals 14 residues. The CDR3 DNA follows: TGTGCCAGCAGTTACCCCGACAGTTCCTACGAGCAGTACTTC. It yields the protein CASSYPDSSYEQYF.

Concerning this clone: Other DNA sequences in the same sample also yield this CDR3. This sequence joins TRBV7-9 and TRBJ2-1; D call uncertain. Germline V gene sequence: CDR1 SEHNR, CDR2 FQNEAQ (reference sequence). The CDR3 consists of 12 residues. V shed 1 base and J shed 9 bases, with 7 bases lying between them. The CDR3 DNA reads as TGTGCCAGCAGCTTAGGCACCCGTGAGCAGTTCTTC. It codes for CASSLGTREQFF. Full variable domain (remainder filled in from reference TRBV7-9 and TRBJ2-1): DTGVSQNPRHKITKRGQNVTFRCDPISEHNRLYWYRQTLGQGPEFLTYFQNEAQLEKSRLLSDRFSAERPKGSFSTLEIQRTEQGDSAMYLCASSLGTREQFFGPGTRLTVL.

The chain joins TRBV19 to TRBJ1-2, with D perhaps matching TRBD1 (6 bases). Between the trimmed V and J ends, which lost 5 bases and 6 bases, there was a span of 25 bases. The CDR3 runs 17 residues. Germline V CDR1 and CDR2: LNHDA, SQIVND (reference sequence). As DNA, the CDR3 is TGTGCCAGTAGTCCCAGGGGTGGACGGCCCGTGGATAATGGCTACACCTTC. Translated: CASSPRGGRPVDNGYTF. The full variable domain, in which reference TRBV19 and TRBJ1-2 provide the parts outside the CDR3, is DGGITQSPKYLFRKEGQNVTLSCEQNLNHDAMYWYRQDPGQGLRLIYYSQIVNDFQKGDIAEGYSVSREKKESFPLTVTSAQKNPTAFYLCASSPRGGRPVDNGYTFGSGTRLTVV.

This clone has just a few counts. Other DNA variants within this sample encode the same CDR3. CDR3 region: CASSVEGTGAYEQYF. In DNA, the CDR3 is TGTGCCAGCAGCGTAGAGGGGACAGGGGCCTACGAGCAGTACTTC. This sequence joins TRBV9 and TRBJ2-7; TRBD1 agrees at 10 bases. The CDR3 spans 15 residues. J was trimmed by 2 bases and V by 0 bases; bases with no gene match: 2. CDR1 is SGDLS, CDR2 YYNGEE, per germline.

A remark on this clone: The same CDR3 also results from other DNA sequences found in this sample. V and J are TRBV28 and TRBJ1-4; no clear D gene. From germline, CDR1 is MDHEN and CDR2 SYDVKM. The CDR3 is 11 residues long. Trimming shortened V by 5 bases and J by 6 bases, and 4 bases separated the two germline ends. CDR3 nucleotide sequence: TGTGCCAGCAGTCTTGATGAAAAACTGTTTTTT. Translation: CASSLDEKLFF.

This clone came up once. The chain couples TRBV19 to TRBJ1-2; D gene ambiguous. The V end lost 7 bases, the J end lost 1 base, and 13 bases lay between the germline ends. CDR3 length equals 14 residues. Per germline, CDR1 LNHDA and CDR2 SQIVND (reference sequence). CDR3 DNA sequence: TGTGCCAGTAAGGACGAGGAATATAACTATGGCTACACCTTC. This sequence encodes CASKDEEYNYGYTF.

The rearrangement joins TRBV11-2 to TRBJ1-2; D unclear. The germline V gene encodes CDR1 SGHAT and CDR2 FQNNGV. The CDR3 runs 17 residues. V lost 1 base and J 3 bases, leaving 18 bases between the germline ends. Here the CDR3 DNA reads TGTGCCAGCAGCTTAGCTGGCTACGCGGGTATGGACTATGGCTACACCTTC. Protein sequence: CASSLAGYAGMDYGYTF.

This sequence joins TRBV11-2 and TRBJ1-2, with D uncertain. The CDR3 totals 14 residues. Germline lookup yields CDR1 SGHAT and CDR2 FQNNGV. The V gene lost 1 base and the J gene lost 3 bases, with 9 bases spanning the gap. In DNA, the CDR3 is TGTGCCAGCAGCTTAGTACCGGGATACTATGGCTACACCTTC. Protein: CASSLVPGYYGYTF.

The chain carries TRBV4-1 and TRBJ1-1; TRBD1 matches at 9 bases. The ends lost 4 bases at V and 3 bases at J; junction bases unmatched: 6. The CDR3 totals 15 residues. Per germline, CDR1 MGHRA and CDR2 YSYEKL. The CDR3 sequence is CASSPNRGRDTEAFF. The CDR3 DNA sequence: TGCGCCAGCAGCCCCAACAGGGGGCGCGACACTGAAGCTTTCTTT.

This chain links TRBV4-1 with TRBJ2-7, with unresolved D. CDR1 and CDR2 (germline): MGHRA, YSYEKL. The CDR3 is 16 residues long. V was cut by 1 base and J by 1 base, with 14 bases left in between. The CDR3 bases are TGCGCCAGCAGCCAAGGCGAAGGCACACTTTCCTACGAGCAGTACTTC. Protein product: CASSQGEGTLSYEQYF.

This chain connects TRBV5-4 to TRBJ1-3; a possible D gene is TRBD1 (6 bases). This CDR3 has 16 residues. The V end lost 4 bases, the J end lost 3 bases, and 17 bases lay between the germline ends. The germline V gene has CDR1 SGHNT and CDR2 YYREEE (reference sequence). The chain's CDR3 is CASSPPGKTGGNTIYF. CDR3 DNA sequence: TGTGCCAGCAGCCCCCCAGGCAAGACAGGTGGAAACACCATATATTTT.

Note on this clone: The same CDR3 arises from other DNA sequences in this sample as well. The chain is built from TRBV10-2 and TRBJ1-5; D may be TRBD1 (5 bases). CDR1 is WSHSY, CDR2 SAAADI, per germline. The ends were cut back, 2 bases at V and 10 bases at J, with 6 bases in the middle. The CDR3 sequence is 11 residues long. The CDR3 reads CASSEGGPQHF. DNA for the CDR3: TGCGCCAGCAGTGAGGGGGGACCCCAGCATTTT.

J is TRBJ1-5 and V is TRBV19, with no clear D. V lost 5 bases, J lost 2 bases, and 7 bases lay in between. Germline V gene lookup returns CDR1 LNHDA and CDR2 SQIVND (reference sequence). The CDR3 sequence is 13 residues long. CDR3 in amino acids: CASSERGNQPQHF. The CDR3 DNA reads TGTGCCAGTAGTGAAAGGGGCAATCAGCCCCAGCATTTT.

The chain is built from TRBV19 and TRBJ2-7; D possibly uses TRBD1 or TRBD2 (5 bases each). Germline loops: CDR1 LNHDA, CDR2 SQIVND (reference sequence). The V and J ends lost 3 bases and 7 bases respectively, with 16 bases between them. The CDR3 has 14 residues. CDR3 amino acids: CASSMGDPSPEQYF. CDR3 nucleotides: TGTGCCAGTAGTATGGGGGATCCCTCCCCGGAGCAGTACTTC.

This chain joins TRBV5-6 and TRBJ2-1, with 11 bases lining up with TRBD1. V was pared by 2 bases and J by 7 bases, with 8 bases of the junction left unmatched. CDR1 and CDR2 (germline): SGHDT, YYEEEE. This CDR3 is 16 amino acids long. The CDR3 spells CASSFLPGQGENEQFF. The CDR3 nucleotides read TGTGCCAGCAGCTTCCTTCCGGGACAGGGGGAGAATGAGCAGTTCTTC. Full variable domain (rest looked up from reference TRBV5-6 and TRBJ2-1): DAGVTQSPTHLIKTRGQQVTLRCSPKSGHDTVSWYQQALGQGPQFIFQYYEEEERQRGNFPDRFSGHQFPNYSSELNVNALLLGDSALYLCASSFLPGQGENEQFFGPGTRLTVL.